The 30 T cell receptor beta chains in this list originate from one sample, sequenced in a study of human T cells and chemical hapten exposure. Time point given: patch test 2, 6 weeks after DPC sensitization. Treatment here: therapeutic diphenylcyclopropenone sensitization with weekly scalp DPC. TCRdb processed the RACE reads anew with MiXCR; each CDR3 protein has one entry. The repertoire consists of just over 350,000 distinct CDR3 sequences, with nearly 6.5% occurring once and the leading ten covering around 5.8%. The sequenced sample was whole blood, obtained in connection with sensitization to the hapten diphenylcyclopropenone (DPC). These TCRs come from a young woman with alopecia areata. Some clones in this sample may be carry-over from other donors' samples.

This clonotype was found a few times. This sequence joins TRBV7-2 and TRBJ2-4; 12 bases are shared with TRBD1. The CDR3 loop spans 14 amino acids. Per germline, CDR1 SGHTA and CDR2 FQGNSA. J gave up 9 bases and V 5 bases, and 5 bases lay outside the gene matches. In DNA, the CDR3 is TGTGCCAGCAGCGGGCCGGGACAGGGGGCCATTCAGTACTTC. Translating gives CASSGPGQGAIQYF. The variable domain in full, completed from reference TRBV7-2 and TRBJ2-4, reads GAGVSQSPSNKVTEKGKDVELRCDPISGHTALYWYRQSLGQGLEFLIYFQGNSAPDKSGLPSDRFSAERTGGSVSTLTIQRTQQEDSAVYLCASSGPGQGAIQYFGAGTRLSVL.

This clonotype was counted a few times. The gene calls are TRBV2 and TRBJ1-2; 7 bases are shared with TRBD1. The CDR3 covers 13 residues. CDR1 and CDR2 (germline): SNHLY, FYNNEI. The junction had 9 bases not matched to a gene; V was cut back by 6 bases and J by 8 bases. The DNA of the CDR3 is TGTGCCAGCAGGCCCACAGGGGTAAAAGGCTACACCTTC. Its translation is CASRPTGVKGYTF.

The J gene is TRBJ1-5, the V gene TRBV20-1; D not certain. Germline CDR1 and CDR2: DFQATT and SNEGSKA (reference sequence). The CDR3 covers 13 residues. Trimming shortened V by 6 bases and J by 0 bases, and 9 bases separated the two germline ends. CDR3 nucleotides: TGCAGTGCGGAGGAGGTTAGCAATCAGCCCCAGCATTTT. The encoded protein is CSAEEVSNQPQHF.

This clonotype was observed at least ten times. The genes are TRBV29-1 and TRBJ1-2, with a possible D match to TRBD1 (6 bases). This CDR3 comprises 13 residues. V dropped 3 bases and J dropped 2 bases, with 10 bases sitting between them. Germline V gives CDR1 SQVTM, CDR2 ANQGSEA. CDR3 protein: CSVEGGLNYGYTF. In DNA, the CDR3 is TGCAGCGTTGAGGGGGGGCTAAACTATGGCTACACCTTC.

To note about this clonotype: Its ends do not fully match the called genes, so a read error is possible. In nucleotides, the CDR3 is TGTGCCAGCAGCGGGGGGCGGGCTGCCACCTACAAGCAGTACTTC. Protein product: CASSGGRAATYKQYF. The rearrangement joins TRBV9 to TRBJ2-7, with D perhaps matching TRBD1 (6 bases). Germline V gene lookup returns CDR1 SGDLS and CDR2 YYNGEE. The CDR3 contains 15 residues.

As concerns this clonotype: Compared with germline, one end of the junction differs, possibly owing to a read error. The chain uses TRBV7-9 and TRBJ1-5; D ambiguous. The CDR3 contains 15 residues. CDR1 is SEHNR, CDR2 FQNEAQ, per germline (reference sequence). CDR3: CARSLGSYSNQPQHF. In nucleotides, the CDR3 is TGTGCCAGGAGCTTAGGATCGTATAGCAATCAGCCCCAGCATTTT.

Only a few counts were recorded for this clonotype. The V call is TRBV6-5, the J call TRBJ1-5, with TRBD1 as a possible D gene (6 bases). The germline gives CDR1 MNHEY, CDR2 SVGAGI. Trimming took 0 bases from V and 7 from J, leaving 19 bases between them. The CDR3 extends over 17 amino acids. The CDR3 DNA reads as TGTGCCAGCAGTTACTCGGCCAACAGGGTTTGGCGGCAGCCCCAGCATTTT. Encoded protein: CASSYSANRVWRQPQHF.

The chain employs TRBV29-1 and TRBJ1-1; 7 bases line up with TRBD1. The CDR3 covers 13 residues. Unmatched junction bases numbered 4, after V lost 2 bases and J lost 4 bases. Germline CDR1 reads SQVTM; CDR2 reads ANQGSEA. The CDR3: CSVERGRTTEAFF. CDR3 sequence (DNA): TGCAGCGTTGAAAGGGGGCGGACCACTGAAGCTTTCTTT.

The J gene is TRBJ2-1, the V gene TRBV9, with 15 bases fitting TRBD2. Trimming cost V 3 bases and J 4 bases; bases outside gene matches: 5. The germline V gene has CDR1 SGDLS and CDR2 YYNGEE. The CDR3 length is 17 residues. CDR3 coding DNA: TGTGCCAGCAGCGCGGGGACTAGCGGGGGGTTTTACAATGAGCAGTTCTTC. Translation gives CASSAGTSGGFYNEQFF.

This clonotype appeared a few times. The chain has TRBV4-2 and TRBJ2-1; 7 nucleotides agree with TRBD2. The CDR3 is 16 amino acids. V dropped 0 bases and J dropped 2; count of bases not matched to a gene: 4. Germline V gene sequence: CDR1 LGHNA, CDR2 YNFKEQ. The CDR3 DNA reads TGTGCCAGCAGCCAAGATAGCGGGTCAACCTACAATGAGCAGTTCTTC. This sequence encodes CASSQDSGSTYNEQFF.

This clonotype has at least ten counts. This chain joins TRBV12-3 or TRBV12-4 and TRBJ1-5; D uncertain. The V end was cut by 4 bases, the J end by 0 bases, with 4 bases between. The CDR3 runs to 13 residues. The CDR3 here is CASSSGSNQPQHF. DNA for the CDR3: TGTGCCAGCAGTTCCGGTAGCAATCAGCCCCAGCATTTT.

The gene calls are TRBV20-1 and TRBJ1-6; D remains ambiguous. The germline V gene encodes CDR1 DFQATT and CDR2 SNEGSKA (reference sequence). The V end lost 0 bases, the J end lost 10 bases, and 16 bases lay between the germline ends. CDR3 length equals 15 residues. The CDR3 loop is CSAREAHRHLSPLHF. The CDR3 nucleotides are TGCAGTGCTAGAGAGGCCCACAGACACTTATCACCCCTCCACTTT.

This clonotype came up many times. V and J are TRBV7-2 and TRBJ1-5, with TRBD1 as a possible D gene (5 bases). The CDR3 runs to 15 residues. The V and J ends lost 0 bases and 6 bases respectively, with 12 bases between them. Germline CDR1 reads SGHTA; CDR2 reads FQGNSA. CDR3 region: CASSLATGEIQPQHF. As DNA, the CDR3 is TGTGCCAGCAGCTTAGCTACAGGAGAGATTCAGCCCCAGCATTTT.

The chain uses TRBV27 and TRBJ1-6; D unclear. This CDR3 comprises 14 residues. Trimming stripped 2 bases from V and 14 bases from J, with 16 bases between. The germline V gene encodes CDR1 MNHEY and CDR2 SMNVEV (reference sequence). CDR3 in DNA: TGTGCCAGCAGTTTAGAGGTCAAGGGTAACGCCCTCCACTTT. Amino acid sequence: CASSLEVKGNALHF.

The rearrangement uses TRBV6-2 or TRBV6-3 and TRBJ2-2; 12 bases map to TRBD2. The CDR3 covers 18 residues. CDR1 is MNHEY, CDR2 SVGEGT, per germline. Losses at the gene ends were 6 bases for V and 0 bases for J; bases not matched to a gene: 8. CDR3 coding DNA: TGTGCCAGCAGAGGACTAGCGGGGAGCTTAGCGAACACCGGGGAGCTGTTTTTT. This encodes CASRGLAGSLANTGELFF.

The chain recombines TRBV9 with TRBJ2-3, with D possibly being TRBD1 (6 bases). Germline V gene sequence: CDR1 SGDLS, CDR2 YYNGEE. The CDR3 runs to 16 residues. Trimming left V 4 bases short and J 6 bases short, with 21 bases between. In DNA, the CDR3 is TGTGCCAGCAGCCCTTCCTCTTGGACAGTCAGCGATACGCAGTATTTT. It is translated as CASSPSSWTVSDTQYF.

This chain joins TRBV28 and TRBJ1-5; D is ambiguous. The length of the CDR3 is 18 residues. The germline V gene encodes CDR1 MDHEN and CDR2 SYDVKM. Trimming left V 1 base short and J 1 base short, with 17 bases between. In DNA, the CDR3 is TGTGCCAGCAGTTTATCGGGCCTAGGGAGGGAGAGCAATCAGCCCCAGCATTTT. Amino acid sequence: CASSLSGLGRESNQPQHF.

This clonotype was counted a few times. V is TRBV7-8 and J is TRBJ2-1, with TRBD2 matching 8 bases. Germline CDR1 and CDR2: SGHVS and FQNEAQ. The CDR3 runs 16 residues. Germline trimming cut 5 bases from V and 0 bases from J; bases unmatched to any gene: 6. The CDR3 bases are TGTGCCAGCAGCAAGAGCGGGGGCAGCTCCTACAATGAGCAGTTCTTC. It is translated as CASSKSGGSSYNEQFF.

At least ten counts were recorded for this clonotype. CDR3 DNA: TGTGCCAGCAGGGATTACAGCACAGATACGCAGTATTTT. This sequence encodes CASRDYSTDTQYF. The rearrangement links TRBV27 to TRBJ2-3; D not resolved. The V end lost 6 bases, the J end lost 0 bases, and 7 bases lay between the germline ends. This CDR3 comprises 13 residues. Germline values: CDR1 MNHEY, CDR2 SMNVEV (reference sequence).

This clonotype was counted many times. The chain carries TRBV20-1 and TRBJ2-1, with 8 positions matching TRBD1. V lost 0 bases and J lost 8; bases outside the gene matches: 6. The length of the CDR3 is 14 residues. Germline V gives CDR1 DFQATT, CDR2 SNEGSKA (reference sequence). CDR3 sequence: CSARDTGGKDEQFF. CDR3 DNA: TGCAGTGCTAGAGATACAGGGGGGAAGGATGAGCAGTTCTTC.

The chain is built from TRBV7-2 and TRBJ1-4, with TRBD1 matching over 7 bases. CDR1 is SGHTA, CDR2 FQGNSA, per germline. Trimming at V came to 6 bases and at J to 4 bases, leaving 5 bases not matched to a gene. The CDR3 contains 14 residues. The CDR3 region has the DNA TGTGCCAGCAGTCTACAGGGGTTTAATGAAAAACTGTTTTTT. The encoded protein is CASSLQGFNEKLFF.

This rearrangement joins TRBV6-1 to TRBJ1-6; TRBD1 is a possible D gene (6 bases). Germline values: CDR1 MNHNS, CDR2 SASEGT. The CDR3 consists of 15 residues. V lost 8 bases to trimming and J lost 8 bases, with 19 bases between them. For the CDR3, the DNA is TGTGCCAGCGTACTACGCCGGGACACACATTCACCCCTCCACTTT. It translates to CASVLRRDTHSPLHF.

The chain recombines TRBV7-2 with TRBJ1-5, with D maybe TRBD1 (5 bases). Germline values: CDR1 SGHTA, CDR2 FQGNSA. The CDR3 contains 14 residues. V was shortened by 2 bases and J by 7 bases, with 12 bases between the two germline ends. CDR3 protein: CASSLLRGGQPQHF. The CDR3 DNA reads TGTGCCAGCAGCTTATTACGTGGGGGACAGCCCCAGCATTTT.

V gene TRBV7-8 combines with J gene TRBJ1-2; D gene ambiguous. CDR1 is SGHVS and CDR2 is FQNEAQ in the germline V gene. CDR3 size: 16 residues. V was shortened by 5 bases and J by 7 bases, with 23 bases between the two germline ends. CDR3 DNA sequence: TGTGCCAGCAGCCCCTACCGGGGAACCGGGTGGCGTGGCTACACCTTC. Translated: CASSPYRGTGWRGYTF.

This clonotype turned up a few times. The CDR3 here is CSVTDSLAWGYTF. The CDR3 bases are TGCAGCGTGACGGACAGCCTCGCCTGGGGCTACACCTTC. The chain employs TRBV29-1 and TRBJ1-2; D may be TRBD1 (6 bases). Per germline, CDR1 SQVTM and CDR2 ANQGSEA. The CDR3 has 13 residues. Between the trimmed V and J ends, which lost 6 bases and 8 bases, there was a span of 19 bases.

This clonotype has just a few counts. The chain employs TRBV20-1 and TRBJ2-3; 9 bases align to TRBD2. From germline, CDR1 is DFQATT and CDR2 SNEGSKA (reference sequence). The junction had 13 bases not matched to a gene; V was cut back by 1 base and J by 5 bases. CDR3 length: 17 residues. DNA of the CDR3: TGCAGTGCTAGAGCCCTCTTAGCTAGCGGGGTTATAGATACGCAGTATTTT. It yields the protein CSARALLASGVIDTQYF.

CDR3 DNA: TGTGCCAGCAGCCCCGCGGGACTAGCCGTGGCAGATACGCAGTATTTT. Translation gives CASSPAGLAVADTQYF. The chain recombines TRBV5-4 with TRBJ2-3, with TRBD2 matching over 9 bases. With V trimmed by 4 bases and J by 4 bases, 10 bases remained unmatched. In germline, CDR1 is SGHNT, CDR2 YYREEE (reference sequence). This CDR3 comprises 16 residues.

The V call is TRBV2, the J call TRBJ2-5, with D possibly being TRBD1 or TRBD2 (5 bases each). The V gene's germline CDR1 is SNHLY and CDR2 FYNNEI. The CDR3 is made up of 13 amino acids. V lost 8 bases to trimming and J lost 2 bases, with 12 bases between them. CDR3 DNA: TGTGCCAGCCCCCTTGGGGGACAAGAGACCCAGTACTTC. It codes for CASPLGGQETQYF. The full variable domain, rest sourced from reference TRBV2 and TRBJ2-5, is EPEVTQTPSHQVTQMGQEVILRCVPISNHLYFYWYRQILGQKVEFLVSFYNNEISEKSEIFDDQFSVERPDGSNFTLKIRSTKLEDSAMYFCASPLGGQETQYFGPGTRLLVL.

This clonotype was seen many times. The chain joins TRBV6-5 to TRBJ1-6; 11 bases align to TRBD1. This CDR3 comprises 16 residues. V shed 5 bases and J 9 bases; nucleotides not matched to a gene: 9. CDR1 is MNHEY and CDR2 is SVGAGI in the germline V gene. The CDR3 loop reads CASSGTGGRQISPLHF. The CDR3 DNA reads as TGTGCCAGCAGTGGGACAGGGGGTCGGCAAATTTCACCCCTCCACTTT.

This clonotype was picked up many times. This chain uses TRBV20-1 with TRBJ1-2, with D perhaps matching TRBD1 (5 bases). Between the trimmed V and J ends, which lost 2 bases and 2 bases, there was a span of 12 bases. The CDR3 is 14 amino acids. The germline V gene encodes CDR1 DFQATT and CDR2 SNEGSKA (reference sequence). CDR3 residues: CSARRDDSNYGYTF. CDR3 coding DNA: TGCAGTGCTAGACGGGACGACAGCAACTATGGCTACACCTTC.